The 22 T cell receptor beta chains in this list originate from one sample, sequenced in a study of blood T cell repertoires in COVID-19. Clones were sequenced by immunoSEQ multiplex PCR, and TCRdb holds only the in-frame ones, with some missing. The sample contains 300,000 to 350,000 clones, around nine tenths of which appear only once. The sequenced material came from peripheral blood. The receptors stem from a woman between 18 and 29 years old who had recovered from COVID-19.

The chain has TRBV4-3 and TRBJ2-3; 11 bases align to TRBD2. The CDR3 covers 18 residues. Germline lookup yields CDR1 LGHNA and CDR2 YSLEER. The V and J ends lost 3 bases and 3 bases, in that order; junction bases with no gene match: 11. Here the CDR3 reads CASSQRLLAGGETDTQYF. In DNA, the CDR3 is TGCGCCAGCAGCCAGAGGCTCCTAGCGGGAGGTGAGACAGATACGCAGTATTTT.

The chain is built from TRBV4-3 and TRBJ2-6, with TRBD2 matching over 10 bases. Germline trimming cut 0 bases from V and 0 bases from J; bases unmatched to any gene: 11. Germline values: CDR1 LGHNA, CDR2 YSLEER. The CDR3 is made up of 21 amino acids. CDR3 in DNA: TGCGCCAGCAGCCAAGATTTCTCCGGACTAGCGGTTCTCTCTGGGGCCAACGTCCTGACTTTC. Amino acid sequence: CASSQDFSGLAVLSGANVLTF.

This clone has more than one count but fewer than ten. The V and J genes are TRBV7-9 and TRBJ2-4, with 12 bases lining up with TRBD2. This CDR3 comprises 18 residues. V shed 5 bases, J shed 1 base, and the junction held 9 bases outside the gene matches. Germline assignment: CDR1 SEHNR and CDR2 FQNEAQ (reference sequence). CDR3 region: CASSQLAGGRGAKNIQYF. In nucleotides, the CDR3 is TGTGCCAGCAGCCAACTAGCGGGAGGCCGTGGCGCCAAAAACATTCAGTACTTC. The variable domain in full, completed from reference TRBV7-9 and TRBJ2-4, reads DTGVSQNPRHKITKRGQNVTFRCDPISEHNRLYWYRQTLGQGPEFLTYFQNEAQLEKSRLLSDRFSAERPKGSFSTLEIQRTEQGDSAMYLCASSQLAGGRGAKNIQYFGAGTRLSVL.

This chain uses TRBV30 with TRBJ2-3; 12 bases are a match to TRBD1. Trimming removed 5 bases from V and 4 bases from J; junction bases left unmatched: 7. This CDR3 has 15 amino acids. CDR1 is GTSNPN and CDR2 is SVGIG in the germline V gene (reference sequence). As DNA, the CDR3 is TGTGCCTGGGACCGGGACAGGGGGCTGGCAGATACGCAGTATTTT. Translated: CAWDRDRGLADTQYF.

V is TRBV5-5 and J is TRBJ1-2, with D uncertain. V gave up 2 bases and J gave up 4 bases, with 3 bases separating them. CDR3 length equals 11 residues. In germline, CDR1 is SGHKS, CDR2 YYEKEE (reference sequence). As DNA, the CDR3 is TGTGCCAGCAGCTTTATCTATGGCTACACCTTC. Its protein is CASSFIYGYTF.

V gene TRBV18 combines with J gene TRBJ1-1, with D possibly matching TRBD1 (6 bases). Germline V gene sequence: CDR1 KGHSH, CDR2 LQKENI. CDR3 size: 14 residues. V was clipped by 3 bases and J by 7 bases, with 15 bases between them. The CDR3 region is CASSPTTRDIEAFF. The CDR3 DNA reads TGTGCCAGCTCACCGACCACCCGGGACATTGAAGCTTTCTTT.

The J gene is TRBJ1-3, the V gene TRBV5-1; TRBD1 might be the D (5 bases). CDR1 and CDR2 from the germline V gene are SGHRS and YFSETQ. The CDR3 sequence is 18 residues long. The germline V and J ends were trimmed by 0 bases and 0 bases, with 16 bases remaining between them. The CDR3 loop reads CASSLGTRMDNSGNTIYF. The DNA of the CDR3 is TGCGCCAGCAGCTTGGGGACGCGTATGGACAACTCTGGAAACACCATATATTTT.

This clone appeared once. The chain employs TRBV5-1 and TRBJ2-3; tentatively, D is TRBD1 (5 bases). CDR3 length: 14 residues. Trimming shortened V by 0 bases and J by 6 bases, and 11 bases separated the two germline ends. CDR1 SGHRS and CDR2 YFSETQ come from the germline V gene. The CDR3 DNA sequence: TGCGCCAGCAGCTTGGTCGCAGGGTGGGATACGCAGTATTTT. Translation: CASSLVAGWDTQYF.

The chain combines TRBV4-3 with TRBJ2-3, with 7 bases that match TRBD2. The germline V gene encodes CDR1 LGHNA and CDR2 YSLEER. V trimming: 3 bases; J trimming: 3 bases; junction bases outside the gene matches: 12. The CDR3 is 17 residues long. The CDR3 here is CASSHVTRVSGTDTQYF. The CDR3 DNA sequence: TGCGCCAGCAGCCACGTTACCCGAGTTAGCGGGACAGATACGCAGTATTTT.

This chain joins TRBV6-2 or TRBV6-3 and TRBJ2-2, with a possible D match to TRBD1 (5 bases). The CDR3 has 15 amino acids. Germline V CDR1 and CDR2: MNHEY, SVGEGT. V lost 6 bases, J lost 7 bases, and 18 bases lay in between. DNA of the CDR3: TGTGCCAGCAGCCGACCTCGAGTCCAGGGCGGGGAGCTGTTTTTT. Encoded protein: CASSRPRVQGGELFF.

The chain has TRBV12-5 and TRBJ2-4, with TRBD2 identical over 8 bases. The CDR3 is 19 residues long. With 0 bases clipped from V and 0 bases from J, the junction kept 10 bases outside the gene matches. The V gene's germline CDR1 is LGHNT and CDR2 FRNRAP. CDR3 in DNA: TGTGCTAGTGGTTTGGTACGAACGGGAGGGGTCTTAGCCAAAAACATTCAGTACTTC. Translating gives CASGLVRTGGVLAKNIQYF.

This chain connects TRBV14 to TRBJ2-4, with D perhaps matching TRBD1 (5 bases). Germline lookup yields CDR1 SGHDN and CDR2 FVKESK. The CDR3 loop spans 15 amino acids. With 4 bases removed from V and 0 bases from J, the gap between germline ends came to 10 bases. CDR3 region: CASSRSGIAKNIQYF. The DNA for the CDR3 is TGTGCCAGCAGCCGGTCAGGGATAGCCAAAAACATTCAGTACTTC.

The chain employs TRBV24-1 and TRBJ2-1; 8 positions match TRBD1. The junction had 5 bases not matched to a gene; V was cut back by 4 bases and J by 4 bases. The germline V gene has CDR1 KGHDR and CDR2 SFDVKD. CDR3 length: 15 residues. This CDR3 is CATSEPTGAYNEQFF. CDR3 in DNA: TGTGCCACCAGTGAGCCGACAGGGGCTTACAATGAGCAGTTCTTC.

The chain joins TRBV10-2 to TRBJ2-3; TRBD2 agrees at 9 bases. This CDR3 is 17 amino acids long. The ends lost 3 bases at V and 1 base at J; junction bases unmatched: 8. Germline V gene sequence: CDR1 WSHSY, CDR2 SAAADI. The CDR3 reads CASSEVGGRARTDTQYF. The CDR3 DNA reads TGCGCCAGCAGTGAAGTCGGCGGGAGGGCCCGCACAGATACGCAGTATTTT.

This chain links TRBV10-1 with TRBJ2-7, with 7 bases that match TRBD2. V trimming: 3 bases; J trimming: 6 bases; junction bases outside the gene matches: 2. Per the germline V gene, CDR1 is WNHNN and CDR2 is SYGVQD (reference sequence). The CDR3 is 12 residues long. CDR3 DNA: TGCGCCAGCAGTGATCCGGGGGGCGAGCAGTACGTC. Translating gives CASSDPGGEQYV.

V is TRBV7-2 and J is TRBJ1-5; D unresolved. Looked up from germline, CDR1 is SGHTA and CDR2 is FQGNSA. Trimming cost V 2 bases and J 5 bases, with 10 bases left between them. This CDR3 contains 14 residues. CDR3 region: CASSLWSGHQPQHF. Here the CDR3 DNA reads TGTGCCAGCAGCTTATGGTCGGGTCATCAGCCCCAGCATTTT.

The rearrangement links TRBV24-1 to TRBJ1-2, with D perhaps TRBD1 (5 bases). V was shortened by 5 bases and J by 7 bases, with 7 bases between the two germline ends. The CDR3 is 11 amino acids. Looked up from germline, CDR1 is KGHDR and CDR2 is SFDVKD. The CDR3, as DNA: TGTGCCACCAGTGGGGGCCTTGGCTACACCTTC. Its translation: CATSGGLGYTF.

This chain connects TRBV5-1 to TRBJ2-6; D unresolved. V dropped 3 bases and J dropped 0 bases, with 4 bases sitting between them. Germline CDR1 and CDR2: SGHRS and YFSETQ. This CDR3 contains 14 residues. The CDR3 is CASSSSSGANVLTF. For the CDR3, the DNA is TGCGCCAGCAGCTCCAGCTCTGGGGCCAACGTCCTGACTTTC. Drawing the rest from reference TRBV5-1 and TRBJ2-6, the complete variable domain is KAGVTQTPRYLIKTRGQQVTLSCSPISGHRSVSWYQQTPGQGLQFLFEYFSETQRNKGNFPGRFSGRQFSNSRSEMNVSTLELGDSALYLCASSSSSGANVLTFGAGSRLTVL.

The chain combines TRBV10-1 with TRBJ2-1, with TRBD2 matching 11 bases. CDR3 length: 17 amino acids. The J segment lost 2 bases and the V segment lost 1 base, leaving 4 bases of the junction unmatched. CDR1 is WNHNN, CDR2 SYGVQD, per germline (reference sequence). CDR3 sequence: CASSEYLAGGTYNEQFF. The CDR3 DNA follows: TGCGCCAGCAGTGAGTACCTAGCGGGAGGTACCTACAATGAGCAGTTCTTC.

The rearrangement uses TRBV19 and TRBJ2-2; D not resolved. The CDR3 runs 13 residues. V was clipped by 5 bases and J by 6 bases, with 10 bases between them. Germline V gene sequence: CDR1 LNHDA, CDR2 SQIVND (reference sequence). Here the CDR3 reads CASSAQQAGELFF. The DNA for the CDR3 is TGTGCCAGTAGTGCCCAGCAGGCCGGGGAGCTGTTTTTT.

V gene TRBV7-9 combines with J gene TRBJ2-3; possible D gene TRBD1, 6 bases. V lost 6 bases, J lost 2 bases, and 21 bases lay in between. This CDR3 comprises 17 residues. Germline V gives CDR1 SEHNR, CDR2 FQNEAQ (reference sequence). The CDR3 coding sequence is TGTGCCAGCAGTGGGGGCCAGGGCCGGGGCCACACAGATACGCAGTATTTT. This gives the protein CASSGGQGRGHTDTQYF.

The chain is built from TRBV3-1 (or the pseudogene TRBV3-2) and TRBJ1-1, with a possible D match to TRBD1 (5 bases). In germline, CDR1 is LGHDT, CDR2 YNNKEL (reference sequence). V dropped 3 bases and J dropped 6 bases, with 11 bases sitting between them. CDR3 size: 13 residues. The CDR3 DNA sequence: TGTGCCAGCAGCCAGGGGCCCGGCGCTGAAGCTTTCTTT. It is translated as CASSQGPGAEAFF.